The clone carrying this TCR beta chain was detected many times. The antigen remains undetermined. The sample comes from a study of T cells in Graves' hyperthyroidism and ophthalmopathy. General study findings and limits: Clonotypes that were expanded in thyroid above 0.001 mostly appeared in blood too.

From RNA transcripts, TCR beta CDR3 regions were amplified. The HTBI set primed first-round TCR CDR3 RT-PCR. TCRdb reanalysed the multiplex PCR reads using MiXCR and keeps one entry per CDR3 protein. Among roughly 200,000 distinct CDR3 sequences listed, roughly 18% were seen once. This CDR3 region has 15 residues. Deletions cut 8 bases from V and 0 bases from J, with 14 bases between. CDR1 and CDR2 from the germline V gene are ENHRY and SYGVKD. V usage is TRBV10-3 and J usage is TRBJ1-5; tentatively, D is TRBD1 (6 bases). This receptor was obtained from a man between 40 and 49 years old with Graves' hyperthyroidism. The sample consisted of blood. The CDR3 spells CAIGRQAYSNQPQHF. The CDR3 coding sequence is TGTGCCATCGGCCGACAGGCTTATAGCAATCAGCCCCAGCATTTT.